These T cell receptor beta chains were read from a single sample in a study of immune characterization of retroperitoneal liposarcoma. TCRdb reprocessed the PCR reads with MiXCR, giving one entry per CDR3 protein. The repertoire holds approximately 3,000 distinct CDR3 sequences, 46% seen once, with around 50% in the top ten. What was sequenced was tumor tissue. The receptors were gathered from a male donor with retroperitoneal liposarcoma. Both conserved end residues are part of each CDR3. A D gene is named only where the DNA matches it firmly. Size is omitted from some rows. Given values are once, few, many or a class for expanded clones.

cdr3_aa j_call clone_size v_call d_call
CASSFQAGTGISYEQYF TRBJ2-7 medium-sized TRBV27 TRBD1
CASRPQVGRGQGTGELFF TRBJ2-2 - TRBV25-1 TRBD1
CASSSESPGIYNEQFF TRBJ2-1 - TRBV5-6 -
CASSKTGIIDYEQYF TRBJ2-5 - TRBV6-1 -
CASSYRDRRQKLISYNEQFF TRBJ2-1 - TRBV6-6 TRBD1
CASSYANEQFF TRBJ2-1 large TRBV6-5 -
CASSLRGTAFTGELFF TRBJ2-2 - TRBV7-3 -
CASSNPGLAGSYEQYF - - TRBV6-1 TRBD2
CASMRAGAYEQYF TRBJ2-7 few TRBV12-3/TRBV12-4 TRBD2
CASRASGANVLTF TRBJ2-6 - TRBV27 -
CASSPFGQNTEAFF TRBJ1-1 medium-sized TRBV6-1 -
CASSEKGRSSYNEQFF TRBJ2-1 - TRBV6-1 -
CASSSLADRAYEQFF TRBJ2-1 large TRBV7-8 TRBD1
CASSLEGASYNEQFF TRBJ2-1 - TRBV11-2 -
CASSEEAGGEFDTQYF TRBJ2-3 - TRBV6-1 TRBD2
CASPKGGPQETQYF TRBJ2-5 - TRBV6-1 -
CASSEEGSFEQYF TRBJ2-7 few TRBV6-1 -
CASSLQGEEETQFF - - TRBV6-1 TRBD1
CASTINGQGYNEQFF TRBJ2-1 few TRBV6-1 -
CASRAIADRNEQFF TRBJ2-1 - TRBV12-3/TRBV12-4 -
CASSLEQGAGYNEQFF TRBJ2-1 - TRBV12-3/TRBV12-4 -
CASSWTSGEANSEQYF - - TRBV5-1 TRBD2
CASQASGAGETQYF - - TRBV10-1 TRBD2
CASTMFLRDIQYF TRBJ2-4 - TRBV6-1 -
CASSQTRGQAPDTQYF TRBJ2-3 few TRBV11-1 TRBD1
CASSDGLTGDHEQYF - few TRBV6-1 TRBD1
CASPPARGAQYF TRBJ2-3 - TRBV6-1 TRBD2
CASRSGTRSEQYF TRBJ2-7 few TRBV6-1 -
CASSLDRDHEQYF - - TRBV11-3 -
CASSGLAGLNEQFF TRBJ2-1 medium-sized TRBV6-1 TRBD2
CASRDSNRANQPQHF TRBJ1-5 medium-sized TRBV6-1 -
CASRDPSGGAEDEQFF - - TRBV10-1 TRBD2
CASSGILNTGELFF TRBJ2-2 few TRBV6-1 -
CASGRPGGTQFF TRBJ2-1 - TRBV6-1 TRBD2
CISVSEASVSYEQYF TRBJ2-1 few TRBV7-5 -
CASSQKGTAIQMNTEAFF TRBJ1-1 - TRBV4-3 -
CASSEVGTSGRDGEQYF TRBJ2-7 few TRBV6-1 TRBD2
CASSASSGGPSETQYF - - TRBV6-1 TRBD2
CASSERRGLYNEQFF TRBJ2-1 - TRBV6-1 -